This passage covers 27 T cell receptor beta chains from one sample sequenced in a study of CD8 T cells in ankylosing spondylitis. No antigen is known for these receptors. Each CDR3 protein gets one entry after TCRdb re-called the 5' RACE reads with MiXCR. The sample includes some 840,000 distinct CDR3 sequences, over 9.5% of them seen just once. Points from the study as a whole: Characteristic of ankylosing spondylitis blood, it appeared, was a TCR beta motif comprising 7 to 9 highly homologous variants.

The sample taken for sequencing was blood, either unsorted or a sorted T cell fraction (not recorded which). The receptors derive from a male donor with ankylosing spondylitis.

This clonotype was detected a few times. The chain links TRBV7-9 to TRBJ1-1; D possibly corresponds to TRBD1 (5 bases). Per the germline V gene, CDR1 is SEHNR and CDR2 is FQNEAQ (reference sequence). The CDR3 runs 14 residues. V lost 3 bases and J lost 6, with 14 bases in between. The DNA of the CDR3 is TGTGCCAGCAGCTTGATCAGGGTAATGCCTGAAGCTTTCTTT. Translating it yields CASSLIRVMPEAFF.

This rearrangement joins TRBV15 to TRBJ2-5; the match to TRBD2 covers 12 bases. In germline, CDR1 is LNHNV, CDR2 YYDKDF (reference sequence). CDR3 length equals 17 residues. Losses at the gene ends were 4 bases for V and 7 bases for J; bases not matched to a gene: 13. The CDR3 loop reads CATSKYKSSGGVGTQYF. The CDR3 region has the DNA TGTGCCACCAGCAAATACAAATCTAGCGGGGGGGTCGGGACCCAGTACTTC.

This clonotype has a count of ten or more. V usage is TRBV10-3 and J usage is TRBJ1-1, with 9 bases aligning to TRBD1. The CDR3 totals 13 residues. Germline V gene data show CDR1 as ENHRY and CDR2 as SYGVKD. V was clipped by 1 base and J by 8 bases; unmatched bases: 2. CDR3 coding DNA: TGTGCCATCAGTGAGTATACAGGGGGCGAAGCTTTCTTT. Its translation: CAISEYTGGEAFF.

The chain carries TRBV5-5 and TRBJ1-1; D perhaps matches TRBD1 (5 bases). The germline V gene encodes CDR1 SGHKS and CDR2 YYEKEE (reference sequence). The CDR3 consists of 16 residues. V was cut by 4 bases and J by 4 bases, with 20 bases left in between. The CDR3 DNA sequence: TGTGCCAGCAGCATCTCACCGTCCGGGGGTCGCACTGAAGCTTTCTTT. This translates into CASSISPSGGRTEAFF.

This clonotype has ten or more counts. The rearrangement joins TRBV5-1 to TRBJ1-6; D call uncertain. Trimming left V 5 bases short and J 8 bases short, with 11 bases between. The CDR3 sequence is 13 residues long. Germline V gene lookup returns CDR1 SGHRS and CDR2 YFSETQ. The CDR3 region has the DNA TGCGCCAGCAGACCATGGACGGATTCACCCCTCCACTTT. Its translation: CASRPWTDSPLHF.

This clonotype turned up a few times. J is TRBJ2-7 and V is TRBV6-1; 9 bases are shared with TRBD1. The CDR3 runs 15 residues. V shed 5 bases and J 6 bases; nucleotides not matched to a gene: 11. CDR1 is MNHNS, CDR2 SASEGT, per germline. CDR3 DNA sequence: TGTGCCAGCAGTCGGAGGGACAGGGTAAGGGGCGAGCAGTACTTC. This gives the protein CASSRRDRVRGEQYF.

In this sample, this clonotype turned up a few times. V usage is TRBV4-3 and J usage is TRBJ2-1; 9 bases align to TRBD2. Germline-derived CDR1 and CDR2 are LGHNA and YSLEER. Trimming at V came to 0 bases and at J to 3 bases, leaving 6 bases not matched to a gene. The CDR3 is 17 amino acids. The CDR3 reads CASSQDLRAGGYNEQFF. The CDR3 nucleotides read TGCGCCAGCAGCCAAGATCTCAGAGCGGGAGGCTACAATGAGCAGTTCTTC.

This chain links TRBV7-2 with TRBJ2-6; D unresolved. Germline CDR1 is SGHTA and CDR2 is FQGNSA. The CDR3 is made up of 14 amino acids. Deletions cut 6 bases from V and 0 bases from J, with 6 bases between. CDR3 bases: TGTGCCAGCAGGGTACCCTCTGGGGCCAACGTCCTGACTTTC. Translating it yields CASRVPSGANVLTF. Full variable domain (remainder filled in from reference TRBV7-2 and TRBJ2-6): GAGVSQSPSNKVTEKGKDVELRCDPISGHTALYWYRQSLGQGLEFLIYFQGNSAPDKSGLPSDRFSAERTGGSVSTLTIQRTQQEDSAVYLCASRVPSGANVLTFGAGSRLTVL.

The J gene is TRBJ2-1, the V gene TRBV24-1; 9 bases fit TRBD1. J lost 6 bases, V lost 4 bases, and 9 bases had no gene match. There are 16 residues in the CDR3. Germline CDR1 KGHDR, CDR2 SFDVKD. CDR3 residues: CATSDPVGTGLNEQFF. CDR3 DNA sequence: TGTGCCACCAGTGACCCGGTCGGGACAGGGCTCAATGAGCAGTTCTTC.

This clonotype turned up a few times. The V call is TRBV7-2, the J call TRBJ1-5, with D perhaps TRBD1 (5 bases). The CDR3 length is 13 residues. Trimming cost V 5 bases and J 4 bases, with 9 bases left between them. CDR1 is SGHTA, CDR2 FQGNSA, per germline. The CDR3 here is CASSIKGNQPQHF. In nucleotides, the CDR3 is TGTGCCAGCAGCATCAAGGGGAATCAGCCCCAGCATTTT.

Comments on this clonotype: The germline gene is not matched at one end of the junction; a read error may be the cause. The J gene is TRBJ2-1, the V gene TRBV28, with 12 bases that match TRBD2. Germline values: CDR1 MDHEN, CDR2 SYDVKM. CDR3 length equals 11 residues. The CDR3 spells CASSSRLAGDF. The CDR3 DNA reads as TGTGCCAGCAGTTCTCGACTAGCGGGGGACTTC.

This chain uses TRBV15 with TRBJ1-1; no firm D call. Trimming pared 5 bases from V and 8 bases from J, leaving 12 bases between. Looked up from germline, CDR1 is LNHNV and CDR2 is YYDKDF (reference sequence). The CDR3 consists of 12 residues. The CDR3 here is CATSEGLPEAFF. DNA of the CDR3: TGTGCCACCAGCGAAGGGTTACCAGAAGCTTTCTTT.

This clonotype has only a few counts. The rearrangement uses TRBV5-1 and TRBJ2-5, with 11 bases fitting TRBD1. CDR3 size: 15 residues. The trim removed 4 bases at V and 5 bases at J, leaving 7 bases unmatched. Germline-derived CDR1 and CDR2 are SGHRS and YFSETQ. The CDR3 is CASSRGQGVLETQYF. The DNA of the CDR3 is TGCGCCAGCAGCAGGGGACAGGGGGTCTTGGAGACCCAGTACTTC. Combining the CDR3 with reference TRBV5-1 and TRBJ2-5 gives the whole variable domain KAGVTQTPRYLIKTRGQQVTLSCSPISGHRSVSWYQQTPGQGLQFLFEYFSETQRNKGNFPGRFSGRQFSNSRSEMNVSTLELGDSALYLCASSRGQGVLETQYFGPGTRLLVL.

V is TRBV5-1 and J is TRBJ2-5; D not certain. V lost 1 base to trimming and J lost 4 bases, with 11 bases between them. Germline V gene lookup returns CDR1 SGHRS and CDR2 YFSETQ. CDR3 length: 14 residues. The CDR3 protein is CASSLLIGGETQYF. The CDR3 nucleotides are TGCGCCAGCAGCTTGCTTATCGGTGGAGAGACCCAGTACTTC.

V is TRBV29-1 and J is TRBJ2-5, with a weak D call TRBD2 (6 bases). The ends were cut back, 2 bases at V and 5 bases at J, with 18 bases in the middle. The CDR3 covers 15 residues. Germline V gives CDR1 SQVTM, CDR2 ANQGSEA. The CDR3 DNA reads as TGCAGCGTTGAATCGTCCCGGGACTTTTTTGAGACCCAGTACTTC. Residues: CSVESSRDFFETQYF.

The V and J genes are TRBV18 and TRBJ2-7, with D maybe TRBD1 (5 bases). The CDR3 covers 14 residues. Germline values: CDR1 KGHSH, CDR2 LQKENI. Trimming removed 2 bases from V and 1 base from J, with 9 bases in between. The CDR3 spells CASSPTGHSYEQYF. DNA of the CDR3: TGTGCCAGCTCACCAACAGGTCATTCCTACGAGCAGTACTTC. The entire variable domain, with the rest obtained from reference TRBV18 and TRBJ2-7, is as follows: NAGVMQNPRHLVRRRGQEARLRCSPMKGHSHVYWYRQLPEEGLKFMVYLQKENIIDESGMPKERFSAEFPKEGPSILRIQQVVRGDSAAYFCASSPTGHSYEQYFGPGTRLTVT.

This clonotype was found a few times. This rearrangement joins TRBV6-1 to TRBJ2-4, with 7 bases identical to TRBD2. V lost 7 bases to trimming and J lost 3 bases; unmatched junction nucleotides: 9. The CDR3 has 15 residues. The germline CDR1 and CDR2 sequences are MNHNS and SASEGT. The CDR3 DNA reads as TGTGCCAGCAATGGGAGGGAGAAGGGCAAAAACATTCAGTACTTC. This sequence encodes CASNGREKGKNIQYF.

This sequence joins TRBV20-1 and TRBJ2-4; the D gene is possibly TRBD2 (5 bases). Looked up from germline, CDR1 is DFQATT and CDR2 is SNEGSKA (reference sequence). The CDR3 has 16 amino acids. Trimming pared 0 bases from V and 0 bases from J, leaving 12 bases between. CDR3 sequence: CSARERGSLAKNIQYF. CDR3 nucleotide sequence: TGCAGTGCTAGAGAACGGGGATCGCTAGCCAAAAACATTCAGTACTTC.

This clonotype was counted only a few times. CDR3 in amino acids: CASTHRAVNYGYTF. For the CDR3, the DNA is TGTGCCAGCACCCACAGGGCCGTCAACTATGGCTACACCTTC. This chain joins TRBV6-1 and TRBJ1-2; the D gene is possibly TRBD1 (6 bases). Trimming shortened V by 7 bases and J by 2 bases, and 14 bases separated the two germline ends. The CDR3 spans 14 residues. In germline, CDR1 is MNHNS, CDR2 SASEGT.

Ten or more counts support this clonotype. This chain uses TRBV29-1 with TRBJ1-1; possible D gene TRBD1, 5 bases. Germline loops: CDR1 SQVTM, CDR2 ANQGSEA. Trimming left V 3 bases short and J 6 bases short, with 17 bases between. CDR3 length: 14 residues. The DNA of the CDR3 is TGCAGCGTTGAGCGGGGGACTCAGGAATCTGAAGCTTTCTTT. Translation gives CSVERGTQESEAFF.

This clonotype was picked up a small number of times. This sequence joins TRBV6-1 and TRBJ1-6, with 10 positions matching TRBD1. CDR3 length: 16 residues. Trimming took 5 bases from V and 10 from J; bases not matched to a gene: 11. Germline V CDR1 and CDR2: MNHNS, SASEGT. CDR3 coding DNA: TGTGCCAGCAGTCTCGGGACAGGGGCTTCAAAGTCACCCCTCCACTTT. Amino acids: CASSLGTGASKSPLHF.

The rearrangement links TRBV2 to TRBJ2-7; D not resolved. The CDR3 totals 14 residues. The germline CDR1 and CDR2 sequences are SNHLY and FYNNEI. Trimming cost V 2 bases and J 2 bases, with 10 bases left between them. The CDR3 spells CASSERLNAYEQYF. CDR3 coding DNA: TGTGCCAGCAGTGAACGCCTGAACGCCTACGAGCAGTACTTC.

The CDR3 loop is CSVDRGRNEQFF. The CDR3 DNA is TGCAGCGTTGATCGGGGAAGGAATGAGCAGTTCTTC. This chain uses TRBV29-1 with TRBJ2-1; D is perhaps TRBD2 (5 bases). The germline V gene has CDR1 SQVTM and CDR2 ANQGSEA. The CDR3 is 12 residues long. Trimming cost V 3 bases and J 7 bases, with 10 bases left between them.

The CDR3 DNA is TGTGCCACCAGCAGAGACTTCGGCGACGAGCAGTACTTC. Protein sequence: CATSRDFGDEQYF. This sequence joins TRBV15 and TRBJ2-7; D is ambiguous. V dropped 0 bases and J dropped 5 bases, with 8 bases sitting between them. The V gene's germline CDR1 is LNHNV and CDR2 YYDKDF (reference sequence). The CDR3 runs 13 residues.

This clonotype was seen a handful of times. The chain couples TRBV6-1 to TRBJ2-3; D is possibly TRBD2 (6 bases). Trimming left V 7 bases short and J 1 base short, with 21 bases between. The CDR3 consists of 17 residues. CDR1 and CDR2 (germline): MNHNS, SASEGT. CDR3 amino acids: CASTRREFGGGTDTQYF. For the CDR3, the DNA is TGTGCCAGCACGCGACGGGAGTTTGGAGGGGGCACAGATACGCAGTATTTT.

The chain is built from TRBV20-1 and TRBJ2-7; 7 bases fit TRBD2. Losses at the gene ends were 1 base for V and 0 bases for J; bases not matched to a gene: 3. CDR3 length equals 14 residues. Germline V gives CDR1 DFQATT, CDR2 SNEGSKA (reference sequence). The CDR3: CSARVRGDSYEQYF. CDR3 nucleotide sequence: TGCAGTGCTAGAGTACGGGGGGACTCCTACGAGCAGTACTTC.

This clonotype was detected a few times. The DNA of the CDR3 is TGTGCCAGCAGTTACCGGGGGCGGAACGGACAGCCCCAGCATTTT. Protein: CASSYRGRNGQPQHF. The chain is built from TRBV6-2 or TRBV6-3 and TRBJ1-5; D possibly corresponds to TRBD1 (6 bases). The V end was cut by 2 bases, the J end by 7 bases, with 15 bases between. This CDR3 is built from 15 residues. Germline V CDR1 and CDR2: MNHEY, SVGEGT.